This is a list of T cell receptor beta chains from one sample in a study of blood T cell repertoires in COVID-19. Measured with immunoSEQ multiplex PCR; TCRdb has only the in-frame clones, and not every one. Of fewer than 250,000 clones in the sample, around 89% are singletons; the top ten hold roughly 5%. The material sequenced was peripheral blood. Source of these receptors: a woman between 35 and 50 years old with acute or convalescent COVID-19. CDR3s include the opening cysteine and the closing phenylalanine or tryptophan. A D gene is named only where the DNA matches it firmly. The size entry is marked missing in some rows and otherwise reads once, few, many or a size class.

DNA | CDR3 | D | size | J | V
TGTGCCAGCAGTGAATGGACAGGACGGGGTGAAAAACTGTTTTTT | CASSEWTGRGEKLFF | TRBD1 | NA | TRBJ1-4 | TRBV2
TGTGCCAGCAAGAGGAGCAGGGGCTCCGATGGGGTCCTTGAAGCTTTCTTT | CASKRSRGSDGVLEAFF | NA | NA | TRBJ1-1 | TRBV11-2
TGTGCCAGCAGTGAATCCGGGGGGAGGGGGTTATCTTTCTTT | CASSESGGRGLSFF | NA | NA | TRBJ1-1 | TRBV25-1
TGTGCCAGTAGTATTCGGGGACGGGGAGGTGAAGCTTTCTTT | CASSIRGRGGEAFF | NA | NA | TRBJ1-1 | TRBV19
TGTGCCAGCAGTGACCCTATTGGTGGCTACACCTTC | CASSDPIGGYTF | NA | NA | TRBJ1-2 | TRBV6-1
TGTGCCAGCAGAGCGGGGGGCTCGAACACCGGGGAGCTGTTTTTT | CASRAGGSNTGELFF | TRBD2 | NA | TRBJ2-2 | TRBV9
TGCGCCAGCAGCCGGGACAGGGATGGAAACACCATATATTTT | CASSRDRDGNTIYF | TRBD1 | NA | TRBJ1-3 | TRBV5-1
TGCAGTGCTAGTTCCACGGGGGGCTACACCTTC | CSASSTGGYTF | NA | once | TRBJ1-2 | TRBV20-1
TGTGCCAGCACCACGGGGGGGATTTCTTATAATTCACCCCTCCACTTT | CASTTGGISYNSPLHF | NA | NA | TRBJ1-6 | TRBV6-6
TGTGCCAGTAGTAGGGACAGGGGGGGCACTGAAGCTTTCTTT | CASSRDRGGTEAFF | TRBD1 | NA | TRBJ1-1 | TRBV19
TGTGCCAGCAGATTGACAGAAGCGAACACTGAAGCTTTCTTT | CASRLTEANTEAFF | NA | once | TRBJ1-1 | TRBV27
TGCGCCAGCAGCTTAGAACGGACTGAAGCTTTCTTT | CASSLERTEAFF | NA | NA | TRBJ1-1 | TRBV4-1
TGTGCCACCAGCAGAGTCGGACAGGCCAAAGCCAAAAACATTCAGTACTTC | CATSRVGQAKAKNIQYF | TRBD1 | NA | TRBJ2-4 | TRBV15
TGCGCCAGCACCCTCAACGCCAGGGGAGAGACCCAGTACTTC | CASTLNARGETQYF | NA | NA | TRBJ2-5 | TRBV5-1
TGTGCCAGTATACAGGTCCTCTCTGGAAACACCATATATTTT | CASIQVLSGNTIYF | NA | NA | TRBJ1-3 | TRBV6-6
TGTGCTAGTGGTTTTAACAGGGTTACTGAAGCTTTCTTT | CASGFNRVTEAFF | NA | NA | TRBJ1-1 | TRBV12-5
TGTGCCAGCAGTGAACCCACAAGCAGGTTTGAGACCCAGTACTTC | CASSEPTSRFETQYF | NA | NA | TRBJ2-5 | TRBV25-1
TGTGCCAGCAGTTTCAGGGCGATGAACGCTGAAGCTTTCTTT | CASSFRAMNAEAFF | NA | NA | TRBJ1-1 | TRBV6-5
TGCAGTGCTAGTTCAGGGGTCAATCAGCCCCAGCATTTT | CSASSGVNQPQHF | NA | NA | TRBJ1-5 | TRBV20-1
TGTGCCAGCAGTTACACAGCAGGGCTTAATGAAAAACTGTTTTTT | CASSYTAGLNEKLFF | NA | once | TRBJ1-4 | TRBV6-5
TGTGCCAGCAGCCCGACAGGAAACACCATATATTTT | CASSPTGNTIYF | NA | NA | TRBJ1-3 | TRBV12-3/TRBV12-4
TGTGCCAGCTCACCACTACAACAGGGGGCGTACACAGATACGCAGTATTTT | CASSPLQQGAYTDTQYF | TRBD1 | NA | TRBJ2-3 | TRBV18
TGTGCCAGTAGTACCAGCATGATAGGGGCAGATACGCAGTATTTT | CASSTSMIGADTQYF | NA | NA | TRBJ2-3 | TRBV19
TGCGCCAGCAGCTTGGGACAGAAGAATGAAAAACTGTTTTTT | CASSLGQKNEKLFF | NA | few | TRBJ1-4 | TRBV5-1
TGTGCCAGCAGCTGGGACAGGGCAAGTGAAAAACTGTTTTTT | CASSWDRASEKLFF | TRBD1 | few | TRBJ1-4 | TRBV5-6
TGTGCCAGCAGGGCCGGGGGACAGGTCGCAGAAGCTTTCTTT | CASRAGGQVAEAFF | TRBD1 | NA | TRBJ1-1 | TRBV6-1
TGTGCCAGTAGTATTTCGGGACAGGGCAATCAGCCCCAGCATTTT | CASSISGQGNQPQHF | TRBD1 | NA | TRBJ1-5 | TRBV19
TGCAGCGTTGAACTGGACAGGGGGGCTGAAGCTTTCTTT | CSVELDRGAEAFF | TRBD1 | NA | TRBJ1-1 | TRBV29-1